A selection of T cell receptor beta chains follows, all from one sample in a study of cytomegalovirus exposure and HLA in healthy donors. Here immunoSEQ multiplex PCR was the method, and the copy in TCRdb shows in-frame clones only, minus some. Among hundreds of thousands of clones listed, 65% to 85% were seen once. Sequences were obtained from PBMCs. The receptors were gathered from a female donor in good health and CMV-seronegative. Both conserved end residues are part of each CDR3. A D gene is named only where the DNA matches it firmly. Expanded clones get a size class; other rows say once, few or many, or leave the size out.

V,D,size,J,DNA,CDR3
TRBV7-3,.,few,TRBJ1-1,TGTGCCAGCAGCCCGGACGGGGATGCTCCTGAAGCTTTCTTT,CASSPDGDAPEAFF
TRBV19,.,few,TRBJ1-2,TGTGCCAGTCCGGGCAGGGCAGGCGTGAACCTCTATGGCTACACCTTC,CASPGRAGVNLYGYTF
TRBV5-1,TRBD1,few,TRBJ1-6,TGCGCCAGCAGAGCGGGACAGGGGACTTCACCCCTCCACTTT,CASRAGQGTSPLHF
TRBV10-3,TRBD1,.,TRBJ2-7,TGTGCCATCAGTTTACCGGGACAGGGGGCCGGGGAGCAGTACTTC,CAISLPGQGAGEQYF
TRBV10-3,TRBD2,.,TRBJ2-3,TGTGCCATCAGTTTTCGGTCGGGACTAGCCTCAGATACGCAGTATTTT,CAISFRSGLASDTQYF
TRBV11-1,.,.,TRBJ2-3,TGTGCCAGCAGCACTACAGGGTCGGGATTAACAGATACGCAGTATTTT,CASSTTGSGLTDTQYF
TRBV5-1,TRBD2,.,TRBJ2-3,TGCGCCAGCAGCTTAAGGGGGCGGGAGGGTCTCCACACAGATACGCAGTATTTT,CASSLRGREGLHTDTQYF
TRBV19,.,.,TRBJ2-3,TGTGCCAGTAGGCCTCAACAGGGATCCACAGATACGCAGTATTTT,CASRPQQGSTDTQYF
TRBV28,.,.,TRBJ2-1,TGTGCCAGCAGTTTAGGACTTTACAATGAGCAGTTCTTC,CASSLGLYNEQFF
TRBV29-1,TRBD1,.,TRBJ2-7,TGCAGCGTTACAGGGGGGAACTACGAGCAGTACTTC,CSVTGGNYEQYF
TRBV10-3,.,.,TRBJ2-5,TGTGCCATCAGTGAAACCCAGGGATGGACCCAGTACTTC,CAISETQGWTQYF
TRBV4-1,.,.,TRBJ1-5,TGCGCCAGCAGCCAAGATCGGGGTTTGGAGCCCCAGCATTTT,CASSQDRGLEPQHF
TRBV2,TRBD2,.,TRBJ2-1,TGTGCCTGCCCGGGACTAGCGGGAGTCAATGAGCAGTTCTTC,CACPGLAGVNEQFF
TRBV6-1,TRBD2,.,TRBJ2-2,TGTGCCAGCAGTGAATGGGGCGGGGGAAACACCGGGGAGCTGTTTTTT,CASSEWGGGNTGELFF
TRBV5-1,TRBD2,few,TRBJ2-1,TGCGCCAGCAGGGTGGGCGGGAGCATCGATGAGCAGTTCTTC,CASRVGGSIDEQFF
TRBV5-4,.,few,TRBJ2-5,TGTGCCAGCAGCCTGGGTATCGGAGAGACCCAGTACTTC,CASSLGIGETQYF
TRBV18,TRBD2,.,TRBJ2-7,TGTGCCAGCTCACCCGGCGGGGGGTTAAACGAGCAGTACTTC,CASSPGGGLNEQYF
TRBV15,.,.,TRBJ1-2,TGTGCCACCAGCAGAGTTTCGTTACGGAGGATGGATGGCTACACCTTC,CATSRVSLRRMDGYTF
TRBV10-1,.,.,TRBJ2-7,TGCGCCAGCGCCGAACAGGGTCAGGCCTACGAGCAGTACTTC,CASAEQGQAYEQYF
TRBV5-4,.,.,TRBJ2-1,TGTGCCAGCAGCTTGACCCCCAGCTCCTACAATGAGCAGTTCTTC,CASSLTPSSYNEQFF
TRBV6-7,.,.,TRBJ2-3,TGTGCCAGCAGTCCTTGGGAGAGCCCTAGCACAGATACGCAGTATTTT,CASSPWESPSTDTQYF
TRBV5-1,TRBD1,few,TRBJ1-2,TGCGCCAGCAGCTCCGGACAGGGGAACTATGGCTACACCTTC,CASSSGQGNYGYTF
TRBV6-1,.,.,TRBJ2-7,TGTGCCAGCAGTGGAAATAGCTACGAGCAGTACTTC,CASSGNSYEQYF
TRBV5-8,.,once,TRBJ1-5,TGTGCCAGCAGCTCGGGCAGGGCGAATCAGCCCCAGCATTTT,CASSSGRANQPQHF
TRBV27,TRBD2,.,TRBJ2-1,TGTGCCAGCAGTTTAGGTCTAGCGGGAGCCTACAATGAGCAGTTCTTC,CASSLGLAGAYNEQFF
TRBV11-3,TRBD2,few,TRBJ2-1,TGTGCCAGCAGTACCACTAGCGGGAACAACAATGAGCAGTTCTTC,CASSTTSGNNNEQFF
TRBV5-1,.,.,TRBJ1-1,TGCGCCAGTCAGGAAAGTCAAGGCGTGACTGAAGCTTTCTTT,CASQESQGVTEAFF
TRBV5-6,.,few,TRBJ2-6,TGTGCCAGCAGCTTGAGCCGGAGGAGCTCTGGGGCCAACGTCCTGACTTTC,CASSLSRRSSGANVLTF
TRBV7-2,.,.,TRBJ2-2,TGTGCCAGCAGCCAGGGGGGAGGGGAGCTGTTTTTT,CASSQGGGELFF
TRBV27,TRBD1,few,TRBJ2-1,TGTGCCAGCAGTCCACGGGACAGGGCTTACAATGAGCAGTTCTTC,CASSPRDRAYNEQFF
TRBV2,.,few,TRBJ2-4,TGTGCCAGCCGAGGCTTCTCGGAACCCATTCAGTACTTC,CASRGFSEPIQYF
TRBV9,.,.,TRBJ2-5,TGTGCCAGCAGCGTAAGCGCTCAAGAGACCCAGTACTTC,CASSVSAQETQYF
TRBV6-5,TRBD2,.,TRBJ2-3,TGTGCCAGCAGTTACCTGCGGGGGACAGATACGCAGTATTTT,CASSYLRGTDTQYF
TRBV7-9,TRBD1,.,TRBJ2-7,TGTGCCAGCAGCTTATTAAGGACAGGGAGGGAGCAGTACTTC,CASSLLRTGREQYF
TRBV19,.,.,TRBJ1-4,TGTGCCAGTAGTTTGCACGACAGGAGAAGTGAAAAACTGTTTTTT,CASSLHDRRSEKLFF
TRBV7-9,TRBD1,.,TRBJ2-3,TGTGCCAGCAGCCCGGGACAGGGGGTCGCAGATACGCAGTATTTT,CASSPGQGVADTQYF
TRBV6-5,TRBD2,.,TRBJ2-1,TGTGCCAGCAGTTACTCGTTTCTAGCGGGTGACAATGAGCAGTTCTTC,CASSYSFLAGDNEQFF
TRBV11-2,TRBD2,.,TRBJ2-5,TGTGCCAGCAGCTTTCCTCGGGGGGGACTATCCCAAGAGACCCAGTACTTC,CASSFPRGGLSQETQYF
TRBV4-1,TRBD1,.,TRBJ2-7,TGCGCCAGCAGCCAATTTACAGGGGGCTTGGACGAGCAGTACTTC,CASSQFTGGLDEQYF
TRBV7-8,.,once,TRBJ1-5,TGTGCCAGCAGCTCCAACTCAGGGAATAGCAATCAGCCCCAGCATTTT,CASSSNSGNSNQPQHF
TRBV28,.,few,TRBJ1-2,TGTGCCAGCAGTCCAGATCAGAAGGGGATTCGGACCTTC,CASSPDQKGIRTF
TRBV6-1,TRBD2,.,TRBJ2-7,TGTGCCAGCAGTGATTACCCCGAACTAGCGGGATTGTACGAGCAGTACTTC,CASSDYPELAGLYEQYF
TRBV6-1,TRBD1,.,TRBJ2-5,TGTGCCAGCAGACCCGGGACAGGGTACCAAGAGACCCAGTACTTC,CASRPGTGYQETQYF
TRBV30,TRBD1,.,TRBJ1-2,TGTGCCCAGGAAGGGGGCGCACGTGGCTACACCTTC,CAQEGGARGYTF